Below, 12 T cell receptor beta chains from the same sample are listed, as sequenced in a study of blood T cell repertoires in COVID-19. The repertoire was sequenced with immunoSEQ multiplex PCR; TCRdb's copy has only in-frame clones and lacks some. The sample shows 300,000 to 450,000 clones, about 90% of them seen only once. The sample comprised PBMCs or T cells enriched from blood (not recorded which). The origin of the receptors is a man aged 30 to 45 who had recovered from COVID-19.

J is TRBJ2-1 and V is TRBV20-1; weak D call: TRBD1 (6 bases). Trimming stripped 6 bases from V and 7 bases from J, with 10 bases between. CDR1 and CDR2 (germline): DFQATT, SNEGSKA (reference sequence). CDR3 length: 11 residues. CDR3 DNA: TGCAGTGCGGACAGCATGAATGAGCAGTTCTTC. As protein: CSADSMNEQFF.

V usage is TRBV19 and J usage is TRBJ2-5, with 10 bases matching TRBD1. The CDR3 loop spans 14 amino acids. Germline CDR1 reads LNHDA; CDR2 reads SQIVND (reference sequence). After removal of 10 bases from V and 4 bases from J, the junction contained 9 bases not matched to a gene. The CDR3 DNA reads TGTGCCACACTGTCCCGGGACAGGGGAGAGACCCAGTACTTC. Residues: CATLSRDRGETQYF.

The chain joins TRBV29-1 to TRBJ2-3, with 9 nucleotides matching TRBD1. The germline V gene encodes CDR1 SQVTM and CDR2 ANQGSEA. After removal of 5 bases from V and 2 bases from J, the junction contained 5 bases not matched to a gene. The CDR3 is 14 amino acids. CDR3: CSVPGTGTTDTQYF. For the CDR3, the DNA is TGCAGCGTTCCCGGGACAGGGACCACAGATACGCAGTATTTT.

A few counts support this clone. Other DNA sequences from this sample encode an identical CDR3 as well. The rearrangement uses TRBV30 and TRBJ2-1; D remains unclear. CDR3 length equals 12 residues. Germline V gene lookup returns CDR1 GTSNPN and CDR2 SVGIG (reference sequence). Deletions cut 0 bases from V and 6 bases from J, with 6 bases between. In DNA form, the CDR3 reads TGTGCCTGGAGTGTACTAAGCAATGAGCAGTTCTTC. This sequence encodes CAWSVLSNEQFF.

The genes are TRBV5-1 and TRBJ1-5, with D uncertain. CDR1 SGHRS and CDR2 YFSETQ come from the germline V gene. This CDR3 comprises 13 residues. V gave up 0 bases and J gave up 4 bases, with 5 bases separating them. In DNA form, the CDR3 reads TGCGCCAGCAGCTTGGGCCAGAATCAGCCCCAGCATTTT. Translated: CASSLGQNQPQHF.

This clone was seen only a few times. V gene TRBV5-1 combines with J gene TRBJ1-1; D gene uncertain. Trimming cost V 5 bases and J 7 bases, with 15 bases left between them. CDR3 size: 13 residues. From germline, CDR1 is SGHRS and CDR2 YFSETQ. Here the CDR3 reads CASSDNPTREAFF. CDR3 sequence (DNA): TGCGCCAGCAGTGATAACCCTACCCGTGAAGCTTTCTTT. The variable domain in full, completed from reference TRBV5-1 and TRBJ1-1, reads KAGVTQTPRYLIKTRGQQVTLSCSPISGHRSVSWYQQTPGQGLQFLFEYFSETQRNKGNFPGRFSGRQFSNSRSEMNVSTLELGDSALYLCASSDNPTREAFFGQGTRLTVV.

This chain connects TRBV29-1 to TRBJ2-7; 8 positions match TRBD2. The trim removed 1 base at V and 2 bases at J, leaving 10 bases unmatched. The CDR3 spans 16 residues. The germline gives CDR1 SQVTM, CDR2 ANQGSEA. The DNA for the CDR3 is TGCAGCGTTGAAGTAGACGGGGGGGCCGGAACCTACGAGCAGTACTTC. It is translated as CSVEVDGGAGTYEQYF.

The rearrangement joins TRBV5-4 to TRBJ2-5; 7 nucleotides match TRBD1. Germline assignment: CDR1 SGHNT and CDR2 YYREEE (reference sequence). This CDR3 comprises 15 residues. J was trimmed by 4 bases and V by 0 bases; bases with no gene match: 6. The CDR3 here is CASSLGQGVRETQYF. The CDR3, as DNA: TGTGCCAGCAGCTTGGGACAGGGTGTACGAGAGACCCAGTACTTC. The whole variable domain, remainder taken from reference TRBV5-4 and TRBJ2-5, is ETGVTQSPTHLIKTRGQQVTLRCSSQSGHNTVSWYQQALGQGPQFIFQYYREEENGRGNFPPRFSGLQFPNYSSELNVNALELDDSALYLCASSLGQGVRETQYFGPGTRLLVL.

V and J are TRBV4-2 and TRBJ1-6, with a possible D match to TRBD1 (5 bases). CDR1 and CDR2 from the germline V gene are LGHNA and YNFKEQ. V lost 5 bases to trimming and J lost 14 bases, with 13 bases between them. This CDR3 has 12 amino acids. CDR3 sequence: CASSRVGGTLHF. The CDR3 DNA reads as TGTGCCAGCAGCAGGGTGGGGGGGACCCTCCACTTT.

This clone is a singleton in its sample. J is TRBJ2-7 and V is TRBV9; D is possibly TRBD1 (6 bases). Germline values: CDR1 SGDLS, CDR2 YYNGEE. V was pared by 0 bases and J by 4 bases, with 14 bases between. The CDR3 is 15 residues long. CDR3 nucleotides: TGTGCCAGCAGCGTAGCCCCCCAAGGGGGATACGAGCAGTACTTC. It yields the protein CASSVAPQGGYEQYF.

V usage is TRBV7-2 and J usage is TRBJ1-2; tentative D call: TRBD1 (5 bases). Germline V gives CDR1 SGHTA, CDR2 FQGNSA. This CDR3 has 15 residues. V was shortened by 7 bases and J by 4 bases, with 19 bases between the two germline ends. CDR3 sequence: CASIDFAGVGYGYTF. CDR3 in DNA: TGTGCCAGCATCGACTTTGCGGGGGTAGGCTATGGCTACACCTTC.

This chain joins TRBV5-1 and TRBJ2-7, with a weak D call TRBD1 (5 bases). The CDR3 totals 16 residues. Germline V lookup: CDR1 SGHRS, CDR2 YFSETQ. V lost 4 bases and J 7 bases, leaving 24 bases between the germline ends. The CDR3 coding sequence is TGCGCCAGCAGCCCGGATTTAGGGGTTCCCTTCTGGGAGCAGTACTTC. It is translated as CASSPDLGVPFWEQYF.